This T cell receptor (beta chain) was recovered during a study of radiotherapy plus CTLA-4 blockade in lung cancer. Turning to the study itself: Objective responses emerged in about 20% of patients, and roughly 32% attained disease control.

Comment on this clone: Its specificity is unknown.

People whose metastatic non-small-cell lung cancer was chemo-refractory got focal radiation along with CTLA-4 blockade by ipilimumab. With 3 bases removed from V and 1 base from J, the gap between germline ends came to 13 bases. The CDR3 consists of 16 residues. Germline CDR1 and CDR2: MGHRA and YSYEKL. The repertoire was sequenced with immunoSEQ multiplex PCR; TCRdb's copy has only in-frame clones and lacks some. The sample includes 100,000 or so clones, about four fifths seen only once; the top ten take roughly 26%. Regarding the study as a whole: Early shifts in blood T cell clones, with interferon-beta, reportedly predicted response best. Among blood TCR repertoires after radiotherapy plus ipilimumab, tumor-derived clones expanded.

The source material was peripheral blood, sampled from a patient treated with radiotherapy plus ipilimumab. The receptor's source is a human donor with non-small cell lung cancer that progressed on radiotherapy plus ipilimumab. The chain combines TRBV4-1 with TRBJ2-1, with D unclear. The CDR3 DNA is TGCGCCAGCAGCCATCGGGTTGCGATTTCCTACAATGAGCAGTTCTTC. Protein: CASSHRVAISYNEQFF.